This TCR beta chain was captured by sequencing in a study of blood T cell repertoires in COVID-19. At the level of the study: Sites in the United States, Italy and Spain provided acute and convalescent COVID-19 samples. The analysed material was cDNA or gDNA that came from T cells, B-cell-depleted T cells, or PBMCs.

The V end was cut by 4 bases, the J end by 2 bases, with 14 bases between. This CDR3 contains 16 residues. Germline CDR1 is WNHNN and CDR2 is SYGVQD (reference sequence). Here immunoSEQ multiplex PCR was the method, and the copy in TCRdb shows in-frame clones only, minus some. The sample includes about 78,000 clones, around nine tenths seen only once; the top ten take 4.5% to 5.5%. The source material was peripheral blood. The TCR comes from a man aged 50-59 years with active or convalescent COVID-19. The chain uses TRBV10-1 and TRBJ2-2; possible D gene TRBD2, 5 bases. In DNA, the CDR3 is TGCGCCAGCAGTGGGCAGAGAGGGATTAACACCGGGGAGCTGTTTTTT. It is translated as CASSGQRGINTGELFF.